One and the same sample provided the 22 T cell receptor beta chains below, sequenced in a study of cytomegalovirus exposure and HLA in healthy donors. With 60 Vbeta and 13 Jbeta primers, the PCR was carried out. The repertoire was sequenced with immunoSEQ multiplex PCR; TCRdb's copy has only in-frame clones and lacks some. The sample totals 85,000 to 90,000 clones. Sequenced: PBMCs. These TCRs come from a man over 45 in good health and CMV-seropositive.

V gene TRBV28 combines with J gene TRBJ2-7; TRBD1 agrees at 9 bases. The CDR3 loop spans 16 amino acids. Germline loops: CDR1 MDHEN, CDR2 SYDVKM. Trimming at V came to 3 bases and at J to 2 bases, leaving 8 bases not matched to a gene. The CDR3 nucleotides read TGTGCCAGCAGTTTCTCAGGGACAGGGACCACCTACGAGCAGTACTTC. Its protein is CASSFSGTGTTYEQYF.

The chain employs TRBV18 and TRBJ1-4; TRBD1 might be the D (5 bases). The V gene's germline CDR1 is KGHSH and CDR2 LQKENI. V was clipped by 8 bases and J by 13 bases, with 26 bases between them. There are 15 residues in the CDR3. DNA for the CDR3: TGTGCCAGCCGTCACCCAGGGCAGGATCCATCCAGACTGTTTTTT. Translating gives CASRHPGQDPSRLFF.

The V call is TRBV30, the J call TRBJ2-7, with 9 bases fitting TRBD2. Germline CDR1 GTSNPN, CDR2 SVGIG (reference sequence). This CDR3 contains 12 residues. J gave up 0 bases and V 7 bases, and 1 base lay outside the gene matches. The CDR3 sequence is CAFSGSSYEQYF. The CDR3 DNA reads TGTGCCTTTAGCGGGAGCTCCTACGAGCAGTACTTC.

V gene TRBV11-2 combines with J gene TRBJ1-1; D remains ambiguous. The CDR3 covers 13 residues. V dropped 5 bases and J dropped 10 bases, with 17 bases sitting between them. Looked up from germline, CDR1 is SGHAT and CDR2 is FQNNGV. In DNA form, the CDR3 reads TGTGCCAGCAGCACAACGGGATTCCTGGGAGCTTTCTTT. Its translation: CASSTTGFLGAFF.

The chain combines TRBV11-2 with TRBJ1-3; no reliable D call. This CDR3 contains 13 residues. Germline-derived CDR1 and CDR2 are SGHAT and FQNNGV. V was cut by 5 bases and J by 4 bases, with 9 bases left in between. CDR3 region: CASSRRGGNTIYF. In nucleotides, the CDR3 is TGTGCCAGCAGCCGGAGAGGCGGAAACACCATATATTTT.

The chain recombines TRBV5-1 with TRBJ2-7, with 9 bases that match TRBD1. Germline V gives CDR1 SGHRS, CDR2 YFSETQ. The CDR3 totals 14 residues. The J segment lost 3 bases and the V segment lost 0 bases, leaving 1 base of the junction unmatched. CDR3 amino acids: CASSLAGQGYEQYV. The CDR3 nucleotides are TGCGCCAGCAGCTTGGCGGGACAGGGCTACGAGCAGTACGTC.

The chain employs TRBV29-1 and TRBJ1-4; no clear D gene. V dropped 4 bases and J dropped 8 bases, with 17 bases sitting between them. Looked up from germline, CDR1 is SQVTM and CDR2 is ANQGSEA. The CDR3 is 14 amino acids. CDR3 in DNA: TGCAGCGTTGGGACCCAGCGGTCGGGAGAAAAACTGTTTTTT. This sequence encodes CSVGTQRSGEKLFF. Looking up the rest from reference TRBV29-1 and TRBJ1-4 gives the full variable domain: SAVISQKPSRDICQRGTSLTIQCQVDSQVTMMFWYRQQPGQSLTLIATANQGSEATYESGFVIDKFPISRPNLTFSTLTVSNMSPEDSSIYLCSVGTQRSGEKLFFGSGTQLSVL.

The V gene is TRBV6-5, the J gene TRBJ2-2; 9 nucleotides align to TRBD2. CDR1 is MNHEY and CDR2 is SVGAGI in the germline V gene. V lost 4 bases, J lost 6 bases, and 3 bases stayed unmatched. The CDR3 length is 14 residues. The CDR3 region is CASSSTSGPGELFF. In DNA, the CDR3 is TGTGCCAGCAGTTCAACTAGCGGGCCCGGGGAGCTGTTTTTT.

The chain couples TRBV6-5 to TRBJ2-2, with 9 nucleotides matching TRBD1. Germline-derived CDR1 and CDR2 are MNHEY and SVGAGI. V lost 1 base to trimming and J lost 5 bases; unmatched junction nucleotides: 5. This CDR3 is built from 16 residues. CDR3 in amino acids: CASSYYMGTGTGELFF. Here the CDR3 DNA reads TGTGCCAGCAGTTACTATATGGGGACAGGGACCGGGGAGCTGTTTTTT.

V is TRBV6-1 and J is TRBJ2-1; 8 nucleotides align to TRBD1. Germline CDR1 reads MNHNS; CDR2 reads SASEGT. J lost 9 bases, V lost 6 bases, and 7 bases had no gene match. This CDR3 is 13 amino acids long. The DNA of the CDR3 is TGTGCCAGCAGCAGGACAGGGCTGGGTGAGCAGTTCTTC. This encodes CASSRTGLGEQFF.

This chain links TRBV5-1 with TRBJ2-5, with 11 positions matching TRBD1. The germline V gene has CDR1 SGHRS and CDR2 YFSETQ. There are 16 residues in the CDR3. V gave up 5 bases and J gave up 4 bases; unmatched junction bases: 10. CDR3 residues: CASSPWGTGGRETQYF. The DNA for the CDR3 is TGCGCCAGCAGTCCCTGGGGGACAGGGGGTAGAGAGACCCAGTACTTC.

The chain is built from TRBV30 and TRBJ2-1; tentative D call: TRBD1 (6 bases). Trimming left V 1 base short and J 2 bases short, with 9 bases between. CDR3 length equals 14 residues. In germline, CDR1 is GTSNPN, CDR2 SVGIG (reference sequence). The CDR3 DNA follows: TGTGCCTGGAGTGGAAGGGGGACCTACAATGAGCAGTTCTTC. Amino acid sequence: CAWSGRGTYNEQFF.

The rearrangement joins TRBV28 to TRBJ1-2; the D gene is possibly TRBD1 (5 bases). There are 14 residues in the CDR3. Per germline, CDR1 MDHEN and CDR2 SYDVKM. The V gene lost 5 bases and the J gene lost 0 bases, with 10 bases spanning the gap. CDR3 DNA: TGTGCCAGCAGTCTAGTAGGGGCTAACTATGGCTACACCTTC. As protein: CASSLVGANYGYTF.

The CDR3 coding sequence is TGTGCCAGTAGTATGGGACTCCAAGAGACCCAGTACTTC. Protein: CASSMGLQETQYF. The chain links TRBV19 to TRBJ2-5, with TRBD2 as a possible D gene (6 bases). Germline CDR1 is LNHDA and CDR2 is SQIVND (reference sequence). Deletions cut 3 bases from V and 1 base from J, with 6 bases between. The CDR3 runs to 13 residues.

To note about this clone: At the DNA level, this CDR3 is encoded by other sequences in the same sample as well. This chain connects TRBV4-3 to TRBJ2-5; D is perhaps TRBD2 (6 bases). V lost 1 base and J lost 5, with 11 bases in between. This CDR3 has 14 residues. Germline CDR1 and CDR2: LGHNA and YSLEER. CDR3: CASSQGRGFETQYF. The CDR3 DNA follows: TGCGCCAGCAGCCAAGGTCGGGGGTTCGAGACCCAGTACTTC.

The chain links TRBV6-5 to TRBJ1-1; D unclear. The CDR3 sequence is 13 residues long. CDR1 is MNHEY, CDR2 SVGAGI, per germline. Deletions cut 6 bases from V and 4 bases from J, with 12 bases between. The CDR3, as DNA: TGTGCCAGCAGGGTGCGACAAGTCACTGAAGCTTTCTTT. Translating it yields CASRVRQVTEAFF.

As concerns this clone: The junction and the germline gene differ at one end; a read error may be behind it. Here the CDR3 DNA reads TGTGCCAGTAGTATAAATAACGGCTACTACGGCTACACCTTC. Encoded protein: CASSINNGYYGYTF. The rearrangement joins TRBV19 to TRBJ1-2; no firm D call. CDR3 size: 14 residues. Germline CDR1 reads LNHDA; CDR2 reads SQIVND (reference sequence).

The chain joins TRBV4-3 to TRBJ1-3; TRBD1 matches 7 bases. With V trimmed by 1 base and J by 4 bases, 10 bases remained unmatched. Germline lookup yields CDR1 LGHNA and CDR2 YSLEER. This CDR3 is built from 17 residues. The CDR3 region is CASSQVAGGTAGNTIYF. The CDR3 DNA sequence: TGCGCCAGCAGCCAAGTGGCAGGGGGAACGGCAGGAAACACCATATATTTT.

The chain combines TRBV7-9 with TRBJ2-1; TRBD1 matches 9 bases. CDR1 and CDR2 (germline): SEHNR, FQNEAQ (reference sequence). The CDR3 has 16 residues. The V segment lost 5 bases and the J segment 5 bases; nucleotides outside the gene matches: 10. DNA for the CDR3: TGTGCCAGCAGCCGACTCGGACAGGGGCCCCACAATGAGCAGTTCTTC. Encoded protein: CASSRLGQGPHNEQFF. Full variable domain (missing parts from reference TRBV7-9 and TRBJ2-1): DTGVSQNPRHKITKRGQNVTFRCDPISEHNRLYWYRQTLGQGPEFLTYFQNEAQLEKSRLLSDRFSAERPKGSFSTLEIQRTEQGDSAMYLCASSRLGQGPHNEQFFGPGTRLTVL.

The chain couples TRBV4-3 to TRBJ1-4; tentative D call: TRBD1 (5 bases). With 3 bases removed from V and 2 bases from J, the gap between germline ends came to 10 bases. This CDR3 is 15 amino acids long. Per the germline V gene, CDR1 is LGHNA and CDR2 is YSLEER. Here the CDR3 reads CASSQGDLTNEKLFF. The CDR3 DNA sequence: TGCGCCAGCAGCCAGGGGGACTTGACTAATGAAAAACTGTTTTTT.

This chain uses TRBV7-2 with TRBJ1-1, with D perhaps matching TRBD1 (5 bases). This CDR3 comprises 15 residues. The ends were cut back, 3 bases at V and 0 bases at J, with 11 bases in the middle. From germline, CDR1 is SGHTA and CDR2 FQGNSA. CDR3 region: CASSLGRTLNTEAFF. The DNA of the CDR3 is TGTGCCAGCAGCTTGGGGCGGACCCTGAACACTGAAGCTTTCTTT.

This clone is identified as medium-sized (0.01 to 0.1%) from frequency. The J gene is TRBJ1-2, the V gene TRBV18; tentative D call: TRBD1 (5 bases). The CDR3 runs 13 residues. CDR1 KGHSH and CDR2 LQKENI come from the germline V gene. Trimming shortened V by 3 bases and J by 2 bases, and 7 bases separated the two germline ends. The CDR3 region has the DNA TGTGCCAGCTCACCGGGGCCGAACTATGGCTACACCTTC. This sequence encodes CASSPGPNYGYTF.